The 14 T cell receptor beta chains below all came from one sample that was sequenced in a study of blood T cells in healthy people across ages. Primers used in a second PCR of about 6 to 11 cycles were a sample-barcoded 5' primer and a J-beta primer mix. In TCRdb, the 5' RACE reads were re-called with MiXCR into one record per CDR3 protein. The sample lists approximately 940,000 distinct CDR3 sequences; about 44% were seen once. Sequencing used blood. These receptors originate from a man aged 25-40 years in good health.

Notes on this clonotype: At one of its ends the junction is not consistent with the germline gene, which may arise from a read error. This chain connects TRBV6-5 to TRBJ1-6, with a weak D call TRBD1 (5 bases). Germline CDR1 is MNHEY and CDR2 is SVGAGI. The CDR3 spans 16 residues. The CDR3 sequence is CVSSYSRGAGGSPLHF. CDR3 bases: TGTGTCAGCAGTTACTCGAGAGGGGCCGGCGGGTCACCCCTCCACTTT.

Remarks on this clonotype: The junction departs from the called germline gene at one end, perhaps through a read error. This chain uses TRBV7-7 with TRBJ2-7; D is possibly TRBD1 (6 bases). CDR1 SSHAT and CDR2 FNYEAQ come from the germline V gene (reference sequence). The CDR3 runs 14 residues. The CDR3 loop reads CASSATGFGGEQYF. The CDR3 nucleotides are TGTGCTAGCAGCGCTACAGGGTTCGGAGGCGAGCAGTACTTC.

The chain combines TRBV6-2 or TRBV6-3 with TRBJ1-1; D is uncertain. Germline V gene lookup returns CDR1 MNHEY and CDR2 SVGEGT. V lost 5 bases and J lost 2, with 15 bases in between. The CDR3 spans 15 residues. This CDR3 reads CASSISNLINTEAFF. CDR3 coding DNA: TGTGCCAGCAGTATCTCAAACTTGATCAACACTGAAGCTTTCTTT.

The genes are TRBV18 and TRBJ2-7; TRBD2 matches at 7 bases. Germline trimming cut 1 base from V and 5 bases from J; bases unmatched to any gene: 11. This CDR3 is built from 16 residues. CDR1 is KGHSH, CDR2 LQKENI, per germline. The CDR3 DNA is TGTGCCAGCTCACCACTGATGATGCTAGCGGCCCACGAGCAGTACTTC. Translating gives CASSPLMMLAAHEQYF.

This clonotype has more than one count but fewer than ten. The chain has TRBV24-1 and TRBJ1-1, with D unresolved. This CDR3 spans 12 amino acids. Germline assignment: CDR1 KGHDR and CDR2 SFDVKD. V dropped 3 bases and J dropped 3 bases, with 4 bases sitting between them. For the CDR3, the DNA is TGTGCCACCAGTGATCCTGACACTGAAGCTTTCTTT. Amino acids: CATSDPDTEAFF.

Regarding this clonotype: Mismatch with germline at one junction end may stem from a read error. J is TRBJ2-3 and V is TRBV25-1; 10 bases are a match to TRBD2. The CDR3 totals 16 residues. Looked up from germline, CDR1 is MGHDK and CDR2 is SYGVNS. The CDR3 protein is CAGSVTSGARTDTQYF. The DNA for the CDR3 is TGTGCCGGCAGTGTCACTAGCGGGGCCCGCACAGATACGCAGTATTTT.

A note on this clonotype: An end of the junction does not agree with germline; a read error may underlie this. The rearrangement joins TRBV6-5 to TRBJ1-2; TRBD1 matches 8 bases. Germline V gene sequence: CDR1 MNHEY, CDR2 SVGAGI. The CDR3 consists of 14 residues. CDR3 sequence (DNA): TGTACCAGCAGACTACAGGGGGGCAACTATGGCTACACCTTC. The encoded protein is CTSRLQGGNYGYTF.

In the case of this clonotype: The junction and the germline gene differ at one end; a read error may be behind it. The V and J genes are TRBV5-5 and TRBJ2-5; D may be TRBD1 (6 bases). The CDR3 has 15 amino acids. CDR1 is SGHKS and CDR2 is YYEKEE in the germline V gene (reference sequence). CDR3 loop: CAGSLQGPSAETQYF. CDR3 coding DNA: TGTGCCGGCAGCCTACAGGGTCCATCGGCGGAGACCCAGTACTTC.

The chain's CDR3 is CASSRGTSGETQYF. DNA of the CDR3: TGCGCCAGCAGCCGGGGGACATCTGGAGAGACCCAGTACTTC. The chain joins TRBV5-1 to TRBJ2-5; D is tentatively TRBD1 or TRBD2 (6 bases each). The V end lost 4 bases, the J end lost 4 bases, and 14 bases lay between the germline ends. The CDR3 length is 14 residues. Germline assignment: CDR1 SGHRS and CDR2 YFSETQ.

J is TRBJ2-4 and V is TRBV7-9; the match to TRBD2 covers 9 bases. CDR3 length equals 17 residues. CDR1 is SEHNR, CDR2 FQNEAQ, per germline (reference sequence). V trimming: 0 bases; J trimming: 3 bases; junction bases outside the gene matches: 6. The CDR3 is CASSLAGSGGLKNIQYF. The CDR3 coding sequence is TGTGCCAGCAGCTTAGCGGGTAGCGGGGGCCTCAAAAACATTCAGTACTTC.

The CDR3 region is CATSQGYYNEQYF. The CDR3 nucleotides read TGTGCCACTTCCCAGGGTTACTACAATGAGCAGTACTTC. The genes are TRBV6-6 and TRBJ2-7; tentative D call: TRBD1 (5 bases). The CDR3 loop spans 13 amino acids. The V and J ends lost 10 bases and 7 bases respectively, with 20 bases between them. Germline V gene lookup returns CDR1 MNHNY and CDR2 SVGAGI (reference sequence).

This clonotype was observed a handful of times. This chain joins TRBV3-1 and TRBJ2-7; D remains ambiguous. V shed 1 base and J shed 1 base, with 5 bases lying between them. Germline V CDR1 and CDR2: LGHDT, YNNKEL (reference sequence). This CDR3 spans 13 amino acids. CDR3 nucleotide sequence: TGTGCCAGCAGCCAAGTTACGTCCTACGAGCAGTACTTC. This codes for CASSQVTSYEQYF.

The table lists this clonotype with a few counts. The genes are TRBV20-1 and TRBJ2-7; 7 bases line up with TRBD1. Germline trimming cut 3 bases from V and 0 bases from J; bases unmatched to any gene: 11. This CDR3 comprises 16 residues. Looked up from germline, CDR1 is DFQATT and CDR2 is SNEGSKA (reference sequence). In DNA, the CDR3 is TGCAGTGCTAGCCCTCAGGGGACAGCTTTCTCCTACGAGCAGTACTTC. It is translated as CSASPQGTAFSYEQYF.

In its sample, this clonotype was seen once. J is TRBJ2-7 and V is TRBV5-1; D ambiguous. The V end was cut by 4 bases, the J end by 1 base, with 12 bases between. The CDR3 is 14 amino acids. Germline V gives CDR1 SGHRS, CDR2 YFSETQ. The CDR3 DNA follows: TGCGCCAGCAGCCCGGTAGGAGAGTCCTACGAGCAGTACTTC. It specifies CASSPVGESYEQYF.